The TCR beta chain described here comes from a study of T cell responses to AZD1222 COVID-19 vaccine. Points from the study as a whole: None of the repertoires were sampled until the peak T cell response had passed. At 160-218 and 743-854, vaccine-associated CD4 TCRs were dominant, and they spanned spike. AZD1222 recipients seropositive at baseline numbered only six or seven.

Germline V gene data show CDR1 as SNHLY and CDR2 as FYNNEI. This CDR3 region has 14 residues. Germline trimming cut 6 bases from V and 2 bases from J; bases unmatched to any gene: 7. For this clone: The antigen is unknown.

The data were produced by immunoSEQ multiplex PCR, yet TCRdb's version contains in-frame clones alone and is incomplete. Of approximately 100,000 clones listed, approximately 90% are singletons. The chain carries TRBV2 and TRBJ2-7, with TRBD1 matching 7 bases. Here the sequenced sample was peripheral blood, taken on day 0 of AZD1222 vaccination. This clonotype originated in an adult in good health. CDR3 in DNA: TGTGCCAGCAGAAAGACAGGGTCGACCTACGAGCAGTACTTC. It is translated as CASRKTGSTYEQYF.